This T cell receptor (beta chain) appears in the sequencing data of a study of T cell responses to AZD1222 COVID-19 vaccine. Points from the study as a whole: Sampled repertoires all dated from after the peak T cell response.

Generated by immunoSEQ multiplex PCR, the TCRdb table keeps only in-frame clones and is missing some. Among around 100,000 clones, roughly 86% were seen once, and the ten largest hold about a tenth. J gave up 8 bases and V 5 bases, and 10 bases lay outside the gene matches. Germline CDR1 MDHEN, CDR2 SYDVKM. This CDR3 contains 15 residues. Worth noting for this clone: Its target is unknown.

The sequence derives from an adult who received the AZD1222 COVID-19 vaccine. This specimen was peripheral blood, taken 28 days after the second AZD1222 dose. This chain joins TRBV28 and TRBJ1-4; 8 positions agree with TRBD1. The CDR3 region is CASSTPSDRGEKLFF. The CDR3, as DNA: TGTGCCAGCAGTACCCCTTCCGACAGGGGCGAAAAACTGTTTTTT.